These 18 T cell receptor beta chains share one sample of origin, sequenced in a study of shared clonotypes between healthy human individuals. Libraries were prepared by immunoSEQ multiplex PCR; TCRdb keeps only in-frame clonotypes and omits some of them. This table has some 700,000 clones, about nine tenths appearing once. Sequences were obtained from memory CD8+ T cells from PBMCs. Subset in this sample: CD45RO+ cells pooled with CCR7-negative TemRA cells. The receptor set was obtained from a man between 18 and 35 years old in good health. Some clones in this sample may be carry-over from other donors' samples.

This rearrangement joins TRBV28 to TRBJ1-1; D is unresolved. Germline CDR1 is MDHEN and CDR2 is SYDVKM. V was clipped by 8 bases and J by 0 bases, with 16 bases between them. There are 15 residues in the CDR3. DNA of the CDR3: TGTGCCAGCGGCTCAACCGGGCAGATGAACACTGAAGCTTTCTTT. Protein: CASGSTGQMNTEAFF. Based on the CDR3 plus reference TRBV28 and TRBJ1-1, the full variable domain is DVKVTQSSRYLVKRTGEKVFLECVQDMDHENMFWYRQDPGLGLRLIYFSYDVKMKEKGDIPEGYSVSREKKERFSLILESASTNQTSMYLCASGSTGQMNTEAFFGQGTRLTVV.

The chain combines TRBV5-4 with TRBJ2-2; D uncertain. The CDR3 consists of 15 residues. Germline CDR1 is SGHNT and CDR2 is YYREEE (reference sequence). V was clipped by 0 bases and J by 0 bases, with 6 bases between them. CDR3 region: CASSLVVANTGELFF. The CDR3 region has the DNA TGTGCCAGCAGCTTGGTTGTGGCGAACACCGGGGAGCTGTTTTTT. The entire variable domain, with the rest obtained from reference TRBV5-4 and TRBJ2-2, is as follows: ETGVTQSPTHLIKTRGQQVTLRCSSQSGHNTVSWYQQALGQGPQFIFQYYREEENGRGNFPPRFSGLQFPNYSSELNVNALELDDSALYLCASSLVVANTGELFFGEGSRLTVL.

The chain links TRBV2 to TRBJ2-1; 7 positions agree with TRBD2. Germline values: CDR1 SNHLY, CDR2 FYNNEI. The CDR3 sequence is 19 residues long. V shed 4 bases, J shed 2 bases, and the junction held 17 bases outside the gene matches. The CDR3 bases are TGTGCCAGCAGTGGGAGGCTAGCGGTGAGCGTGGGGGCCTACAATGAGCAGTTCTTC. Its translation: CASSGRLAVSVGAYNEQFF.

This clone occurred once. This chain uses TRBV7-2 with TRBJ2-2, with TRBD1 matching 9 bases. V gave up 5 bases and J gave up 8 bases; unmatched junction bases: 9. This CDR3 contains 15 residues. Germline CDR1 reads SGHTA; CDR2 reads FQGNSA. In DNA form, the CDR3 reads TGTGCCAGCAGCACCAGACAGGGGGTCACGGGGGAGCTGTTTTTT. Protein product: CASSTRQGVTGELFF.

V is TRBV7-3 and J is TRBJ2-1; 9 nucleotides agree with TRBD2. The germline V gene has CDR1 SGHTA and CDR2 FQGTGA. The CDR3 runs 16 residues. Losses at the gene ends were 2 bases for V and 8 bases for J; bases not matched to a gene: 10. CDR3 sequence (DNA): TGTGCCAGCAGCTTAGAGTCTAGCGGGACGGTCGATGAGCAGTTCTTC. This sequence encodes CASSLESSGTVDEQFF.

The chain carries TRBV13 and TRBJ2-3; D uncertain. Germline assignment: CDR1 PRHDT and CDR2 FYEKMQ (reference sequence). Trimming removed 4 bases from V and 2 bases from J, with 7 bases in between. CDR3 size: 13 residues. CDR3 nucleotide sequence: TGTGCCAGCAGCTCGTACCCCACAGATACGCAGTATTTT. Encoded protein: CASSSYPTDTQYF.

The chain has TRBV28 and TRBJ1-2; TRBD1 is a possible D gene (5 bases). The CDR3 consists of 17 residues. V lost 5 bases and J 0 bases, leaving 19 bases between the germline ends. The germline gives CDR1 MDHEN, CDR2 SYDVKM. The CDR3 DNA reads TGTGCCAGCAGTCCCATACCCCGCGACAGCCCTAACTATGGCTACACCTTC. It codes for CASSPIPRDSPNYGYTF.

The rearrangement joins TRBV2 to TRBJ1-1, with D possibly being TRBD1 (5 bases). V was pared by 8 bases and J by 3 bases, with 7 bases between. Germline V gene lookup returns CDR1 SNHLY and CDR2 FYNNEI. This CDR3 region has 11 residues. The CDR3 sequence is CASLTDTEAFF. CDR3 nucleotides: TGTGCCAGCCTGACAGACACTGAAGCTTTCTTT.

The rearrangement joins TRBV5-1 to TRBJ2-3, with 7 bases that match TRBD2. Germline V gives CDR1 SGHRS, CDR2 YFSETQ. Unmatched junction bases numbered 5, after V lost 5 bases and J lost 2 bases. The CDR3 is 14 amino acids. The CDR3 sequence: CASRGDYITDTQYF. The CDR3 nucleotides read TGCGCCAGCAGAGGGGACTACATCACAGATACGCAGTATTTT.

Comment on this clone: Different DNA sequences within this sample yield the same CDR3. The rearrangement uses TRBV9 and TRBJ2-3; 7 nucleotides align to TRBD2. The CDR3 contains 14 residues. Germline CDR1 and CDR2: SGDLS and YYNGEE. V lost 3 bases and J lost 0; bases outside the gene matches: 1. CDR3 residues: CASSAAGSTDTQYF. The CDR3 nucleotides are TGTGCCAGCAGCGCAGCGGGGAGCACAGATACGCAGTATTTT.

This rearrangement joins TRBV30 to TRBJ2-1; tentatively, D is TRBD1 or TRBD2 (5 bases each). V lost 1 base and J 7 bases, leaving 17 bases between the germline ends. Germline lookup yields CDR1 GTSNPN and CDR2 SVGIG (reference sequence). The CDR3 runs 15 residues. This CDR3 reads CAWSGHRGALNEQFF. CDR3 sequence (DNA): TGTGCCTGGAGTGGGCATAGGGGAGCCCTAAATGAGCAGTTCTTC.

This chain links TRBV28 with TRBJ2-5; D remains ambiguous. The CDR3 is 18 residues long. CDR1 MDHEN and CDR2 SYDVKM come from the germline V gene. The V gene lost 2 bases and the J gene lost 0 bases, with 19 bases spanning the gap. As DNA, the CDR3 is TGTGCCAGCAGTTTACCCGCGACCTATTTGGGGTACCAAGAGACCCAGTACTTC. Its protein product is CASSLPATYLGYQETQYF.

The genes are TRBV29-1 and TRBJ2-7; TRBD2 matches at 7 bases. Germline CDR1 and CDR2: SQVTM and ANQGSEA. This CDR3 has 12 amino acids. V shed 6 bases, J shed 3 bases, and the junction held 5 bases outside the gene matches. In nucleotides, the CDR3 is TGCAGCGTGGGACTAACCTACTACGAGCAGTACTTC. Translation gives CSVGLTYYEQYF.

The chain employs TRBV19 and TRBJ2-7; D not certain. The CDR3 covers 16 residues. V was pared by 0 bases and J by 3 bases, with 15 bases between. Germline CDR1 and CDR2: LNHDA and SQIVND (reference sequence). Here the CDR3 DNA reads TGTGCCAGTAGTATAGATCAAGGTGCCCCTCACTACGAGCAGTACTTC. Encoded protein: CASSIDQGAPHYEQYF.

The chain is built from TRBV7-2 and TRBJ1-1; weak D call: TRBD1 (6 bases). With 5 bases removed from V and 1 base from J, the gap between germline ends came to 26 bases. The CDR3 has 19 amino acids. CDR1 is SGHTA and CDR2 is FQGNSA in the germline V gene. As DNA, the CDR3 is TGTGCCAGCAGCCCCTCGGGAGGTCGGGACATGGGTGAGAACACTGAAGCTTTCTTT. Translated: CASSPSGGRDMGENTEAFF.

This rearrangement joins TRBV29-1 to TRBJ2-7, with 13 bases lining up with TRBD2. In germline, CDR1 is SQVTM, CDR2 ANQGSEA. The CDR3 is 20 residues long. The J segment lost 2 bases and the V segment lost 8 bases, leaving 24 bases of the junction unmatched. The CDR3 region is CSPGTSPGGLAGDIAYEQYF. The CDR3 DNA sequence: TGCAGCCCTGGGACATCCCCAGGAGGACTAGCGGGAGACATTGCCTACGAGCAGTACTTC.

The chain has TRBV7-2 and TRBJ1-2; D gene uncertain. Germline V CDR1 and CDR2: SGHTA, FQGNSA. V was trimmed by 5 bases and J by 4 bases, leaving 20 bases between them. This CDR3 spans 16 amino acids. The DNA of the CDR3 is TGTGCCAGCAGCGCCCGTTCAGGCGGACCCGTCTATGGCTACACCTTC. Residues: CASSARSGGPVYGYTF. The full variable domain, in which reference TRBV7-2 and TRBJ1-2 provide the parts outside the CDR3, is GAGVSQSPSNKVTEKGKDVELRCDPISGHTALYWYRQSLGQGLEFLIYFQGNSAPDKSGLPSDRFSAERTGGSVSTLTIQRTQQEDSAVYLCASSARSGGPVYGYTFGSGTRLTVV.

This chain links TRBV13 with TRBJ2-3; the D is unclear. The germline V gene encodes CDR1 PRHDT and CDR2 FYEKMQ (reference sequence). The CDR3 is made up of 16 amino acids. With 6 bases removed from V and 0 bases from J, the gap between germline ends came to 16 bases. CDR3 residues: CASSRKGYTSTDTQYF. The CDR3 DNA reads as TGTGCCAGCAGTCGAAAGGGATACACTAGCACAGATACGCAGTATTTT.